This is a list of T cell receptor beta chains from one sample in a study of vaccination and CD4 T cells after COVID-19. Each CDR3 protein is one row after TCRdb ran MiXCR on the PCR reads. This sample has some 17,000 distinct CDR3 sequences, with around 59% found just once. Their antigens remain unidentified. Material: CD4+ T cells from blood, cultured in vitro, obtained after SARS-CoV-2 vaccination. These TCRs come from a human donor who had recovered from COVID-19. Each CDR3 is given without its conserved first and last residue. The D gene is left open where the match is weak.

v_call	j_call	d_call	cdr3_aa
TRBV6-2/TRBV6-3	TRBJ1-2	-	ASSYFTGASYGYT
TRBV6-1	TRBJ2-1	-	ATLSRDNEQF
TRBV11-2	TRBJ2-6	-	ASSLFWSGANVLT
TRBV27	TRBJ1-1	-	ASTLNGQADTEAF
TRBV29-1	TRBJ1-3	-	SGTSGNTIY
TRBV20-1	TRBJ1-1	TRBD1	SADPGGMNTEAF
TRBV5-6	TRBJ2-5	TRBD1	ASSLEGTGETQY
TRBV6-2/TRBV6-3	TRBJ1-6	-	ASSRPFEALSSPLH
TRBV6-2/TRBV6-3	TRBJ1-6	-	ASAGDTYNSPLH
TRBV20-1	TRBJ1-6	TRBD1	SARGWTGTINSPLH
TRBV7-2	TRBJ1-5	-	ASSFGEVSNQPQH
TRBV6-1	TRBJ2-2	-	ASSGTGLGELF
TRBV29-1	TRBJ1-1	TRBD1	SVNQGGVTEAF
TRBV7-2	TRBJ2-7	-	ASSLAAGANEQY
TRBV6-2/TRBV6-3	TRBJ2-3	TRBD2	ASTAFGGRRADTQY
TRBV19	TRBJ1-5	TRBD1	ASSTGDNQPQH
TRBV5-5	TRBJ1-1	-	ASNLLENTEAF
TRBV27	TRBJ2-7	-	ASRFRDGRSYEQY
TRBV7-2	TRBJ1-2	TRBD1	ASSRTPGQAITQGGYT
TRBV5-4	TRBJ1-2	TRBD1	ASSLVKGQPGGYGYT
TRBV18	TRBJ2-7	-	ASSQQGEQY
TRBV20-1	TRBJ1-1	-	SAFEPNTEAF
TRBV6-2/TRBV6-3	TRBJ1-5	-	ASSYTNQPQH
TRBV5-4	TRBJ2-5	-	ASSLDARQETQY
TRBV6-2/TRBV6-3	TRBJ1-2	-	ASSPLVGGYT
TRBV7-9	TRBJ2-2	TRBD1	ASSGGTGKTGELF
TRBV5-4	TRBJ1-2	-	ASSTRQFNYGYT
TRBV19	TRBJ1-5	-	ASSVQQRVWQPQH
TRBV10-3	TRBJ1-2	-	AISSTPAQNYGYT
TRBV19	TRBJ1-5	-	ASSIDTRQPQH
TRBV5-1	TRBJ2-2	-	ASSLEAGANTGELF
TRBV2	TRBJ1-2	-	ASSVGYGYT
TRBV24-1	TRBJ2-1	-	ASRSWNGGF
TRBV28	TRBJ1-5	TRBD1	ASRTGGAGNQPQH
TRBV7-2	TRBJ1-6	TRBD1	ASSRGQGNSPLH
TRBV19	TRBJ1-5	-	ASSIGGRGQPQH
TRBV7-2	TRBJ1-4	TRBD1	ASSLEGTASEKLF
TRBV10-3	TRBJ1-2	-	AISPTAGGGGYT
TRBV7-3	TRBJ2-2	-	ASSLGANTGELF
TRBV5-1	TRBJ2-6	-	ASSLGVAGANVLT
TRBV4-3	TRBJ2-1	-	ASSQVPGHEQF
TRBV2	TRBJ2-7	-	ASSETVSHEQY
TRBV20-1	TRBJ2-5	-	SASGGGNGETQY